The clone carrying this T cell receptor (beta chain) was observed once. Its antigen is still unknown. Other nucleotide sequences in the sample specify the same CDR3. The table came from immunoSEQ multiplex PCR; TCRdb's copy has only in-frame clones and leaves some out. The data hold approximately 180,000 clones, with 90% observed a single time. These data belong to a study of T cell responses to AZD1222 COVID-19 vaccine. General study results and limits: Clonal diversity was possibly underestimated, and the donors were mostly white British, with more females. There were vaccine-associated CD4 TCRs across spike, dominant at 160-218 and 743-854.

The specimen comprised peripheral blood, sampled on day 0 of AZD1222 vaccination. The TCR comes from an adult in good health.

The CDR3 region is CASSLGTGNYGYTF. The CDR3 nucleotides read TGTGCCAGCAGCTTAGGGACAGGCAACTATGGCTACACCTTC. The chain links TRBV13 to TRBJ1-2; weak D call: TRBD1 (6 bases). The germline V and J ends were trimmed by 0 bases and 2 bases, with 7 bases remaining between them. CDR3 length: 14 residues. Per the germline V gene, CDR1 is PRHDT and CDR2 is FYEKMQ (reference sequence).